This record looks at one T cell receptor (beta chain) sequence and its context. Its antigen is unknown. This record comes from a study of T cells in localized non-small cell lung cancer. Whole-study findings and limits: The greatest T cell clonality was found in uninvolved adjacent lung (higher than in tumor).

The germline CDR1 and CDR2 sequences are PRHDT and FYEKMQ (reference sequence). The CDR3 has 15 residues. V lost 8 bases and J lost 1, with 14 bases in between. Here immunoSEQ multiplex PCR was the method, and the copy in TCRdb shows in-frame clones only, minus some. This sample has some 80,000 clones; approximately 84% occur once, and the top ten carry over 2.5%. The J gene is TRBJ2-2, the V gene TRBV13; D ambiguous. This clonotype was obtained from a man between 35 and 75 years old with stage I lung adenocarcinoma. Sequenced here: peripheral blood, sampled before any cancer treatment. CDR3 region: CASEAFPGNTGELFF. CDR3 bases: TGTGCCAGCGAGGCGTTCCCCGGGAACACCGGGGAGCTGTTTTTT.